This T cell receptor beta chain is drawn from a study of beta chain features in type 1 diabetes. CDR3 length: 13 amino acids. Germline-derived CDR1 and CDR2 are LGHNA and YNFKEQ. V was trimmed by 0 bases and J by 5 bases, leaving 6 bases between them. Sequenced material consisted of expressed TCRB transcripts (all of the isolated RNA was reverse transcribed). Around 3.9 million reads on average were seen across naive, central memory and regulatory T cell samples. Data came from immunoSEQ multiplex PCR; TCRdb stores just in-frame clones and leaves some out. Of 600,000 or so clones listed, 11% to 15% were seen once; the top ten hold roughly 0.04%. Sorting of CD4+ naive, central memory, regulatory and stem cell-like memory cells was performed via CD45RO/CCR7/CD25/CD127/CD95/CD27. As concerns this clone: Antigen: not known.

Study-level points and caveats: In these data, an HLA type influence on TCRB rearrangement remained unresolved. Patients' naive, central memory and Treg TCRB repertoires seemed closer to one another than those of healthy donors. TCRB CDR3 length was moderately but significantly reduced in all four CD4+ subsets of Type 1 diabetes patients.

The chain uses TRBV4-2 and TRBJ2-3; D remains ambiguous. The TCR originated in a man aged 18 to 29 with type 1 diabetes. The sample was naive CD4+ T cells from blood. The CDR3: CASSQDDEDTQYF. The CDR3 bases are TGTGCCAGCAGCCAAGATGACGAAGATACGCAGTATTTT.